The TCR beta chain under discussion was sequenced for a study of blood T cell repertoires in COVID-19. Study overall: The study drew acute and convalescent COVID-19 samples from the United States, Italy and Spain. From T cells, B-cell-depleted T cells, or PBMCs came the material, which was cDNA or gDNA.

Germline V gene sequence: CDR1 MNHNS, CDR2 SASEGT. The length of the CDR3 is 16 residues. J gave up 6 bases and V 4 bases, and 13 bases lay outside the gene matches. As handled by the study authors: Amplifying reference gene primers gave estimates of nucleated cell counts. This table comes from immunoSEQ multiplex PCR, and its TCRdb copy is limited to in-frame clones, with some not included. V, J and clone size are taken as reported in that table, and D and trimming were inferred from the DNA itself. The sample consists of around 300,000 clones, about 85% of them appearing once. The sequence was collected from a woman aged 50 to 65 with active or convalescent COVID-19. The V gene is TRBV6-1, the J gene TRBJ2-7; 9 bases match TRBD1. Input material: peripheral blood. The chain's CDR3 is CASSVRPGQGFGEQYF. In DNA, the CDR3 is TGTGCCAGCAGTGTAAGACCGGGACAGGGTTTTGGCGAGCAGTACTTC.